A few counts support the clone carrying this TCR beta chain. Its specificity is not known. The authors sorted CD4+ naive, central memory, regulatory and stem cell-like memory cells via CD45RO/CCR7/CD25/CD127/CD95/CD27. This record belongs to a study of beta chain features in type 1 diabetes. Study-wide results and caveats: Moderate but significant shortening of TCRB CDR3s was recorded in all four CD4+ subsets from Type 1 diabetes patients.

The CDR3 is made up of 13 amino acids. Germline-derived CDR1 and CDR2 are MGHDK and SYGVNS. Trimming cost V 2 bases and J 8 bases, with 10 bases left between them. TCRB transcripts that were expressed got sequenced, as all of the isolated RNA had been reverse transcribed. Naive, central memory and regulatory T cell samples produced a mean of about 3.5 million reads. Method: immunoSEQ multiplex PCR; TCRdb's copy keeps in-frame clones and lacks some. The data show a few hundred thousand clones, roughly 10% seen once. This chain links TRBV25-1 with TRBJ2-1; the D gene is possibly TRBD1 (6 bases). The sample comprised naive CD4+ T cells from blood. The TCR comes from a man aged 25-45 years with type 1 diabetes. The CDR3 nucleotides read TGTGCCAGCAGTGAACAGGGGTGGGATGAGCAGTTCTTC. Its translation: CASSEQGWDEQFF.